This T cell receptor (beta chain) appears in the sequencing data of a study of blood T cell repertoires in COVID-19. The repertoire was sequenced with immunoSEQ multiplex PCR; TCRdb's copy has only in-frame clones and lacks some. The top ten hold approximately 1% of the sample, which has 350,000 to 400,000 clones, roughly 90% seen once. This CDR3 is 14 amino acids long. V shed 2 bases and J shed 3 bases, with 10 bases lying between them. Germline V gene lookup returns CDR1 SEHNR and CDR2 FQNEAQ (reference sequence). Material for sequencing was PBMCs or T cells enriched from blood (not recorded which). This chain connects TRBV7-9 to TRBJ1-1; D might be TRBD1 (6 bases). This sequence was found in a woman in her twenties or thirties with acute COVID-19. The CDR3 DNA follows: TGTGCCAGCAGCTTAATCGAGGGGGACACTGAAGCTTTCTTT. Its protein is CASSLIEGDTEAFF.